The 13 T cell receptor beta chains below all came from one sample that was sequenced in a study of blood T cells in healthy people across ages (dated by TCRdb to the mid-2010s). Library construction relied on 5' RACE. The run used an Illumina HiSeq 2500. A second PCR of about 7 to 12 cycles was run with a J-beta primer mix and a sample-barcoded 5' primer. TCRdb cleaned the public reads at Q25 with fastp, built clones with MiXCR and kept in-frame beta chains. Each entry is one CDR3 protein sequence, shown with its most common DNA and genes. The sample data list roughly 730,000 distinct CDR3 sequences, and more than 50% of these were observed just once. 20% to 30% of the sample comes from the top ten. What was sequenced was blood. The origin of the receptors is a middle-aged man in good health.

This chain links TRBV6-5 with TRBJ1-5; D remains unclear. This CDR3 region has 12 residues. Germline V lookup: CDR1 MNHEY, CDR2 SVGAGI. Deletions cut 8 bases from V and 9 bases from J, with 14 bases between. CDR3 coding DNA: TGTGCCAGCGGCCGGGCCCCGTGGCCCCAGCATTTT. Amino acid sequence: CASGRAPWPQHF.

This clonotype was seen only a few times. The chain joins TRBV12-3 or TRBV12-4 to TRBJ2-4, with D possibly being TRBD1 or TRBD2 (5 bases each). CDR3 length equals 17 residues. Trimming stripped 5 bases from V and 6 bases from J, with 23 bases between. CDR3 coding DNA: TGTGCCAGCAGTCCTTCCGGGACCCCTCTTGGGTTAAACATTCAGTACTTC. This encodes CASSPSGTPLGLNIQYF.

This clonotype was counted once. The chain has TRBV28 and TRBJ2-3; maybe TRBD1 (5 bases). CDR1 MDHEN and CDR2 SYDVKM come from the germline V gene. With 3 bases removed from V and 4 bases from J, the gap between germline ends came to 11 bases. The CDR3 is 14 residues long. CDR3 DNA sequence: TGTGCCAGCAGTTTCTCAGGGTTCCCAGATACGCAGTATTTT. This translates into CASSFSGFPDTQYF.

This clonotype was seen only a few times. The chain couples TRBV27 to TRBJ2-3; TRBD2 matches 13 bases. This CDR3 is built from 19 residues. J lost 0 bases, V lost 4 bases, and 10 bases had no gene match. The germline CDR1 and CDR2 sequences are MNHEY and SMNVEV (reference sequence). In DNA, the CDR3 is TGTGCCAGCAGTTCCCCGGGACTAGCGGGAACCCCTAGCACAGATACGCAGTATTTT. Its protein product is CASSSPGLAGTPSTDTQYF.

The CDR3 DNA sequence: TGTGCCAGCAGTTTAGTGGCAGGATCGGATGAGCAGTTCTTC. Protein product: CASSLVAGSDEQFF. V and J are TRBV27 and TRBJ2-1; D is undetermined. The CDR3 runs 14 residues. Germline lookup yields CDR1 MNHEY and CDR2 SMNVEV (reference sequence). The V gene lost 2 bases and the J gene lost 8 bases, with 13 bases spanning the gap.

The J gene is TRBJ2-1, the V gene TRBV4-2; D tentatively reads TRBD1 or TRBD2 (5 bases each). Trimming cost V 0 bases and J 13 bases, with 13 bases left between them. The germline V gene encodes CDR1 LGHNA and CDR2 YNFKEQ. The CDR3 has 13 amino acids. The CDR3 loop is CASSQETFGTQFF. The CDR3, as DNA: TGTGCCAGCAGCCAAGAGACATTCGGGACCCAGTTCTTC.

This clonotype was counted many times. V gene TRBV7-2 combines with J gene TRBJ2-3; the match to TRBD2 covers 9 bases. The V and J ends lost 2 bases and 8 bases, in that order; junction bases with no gene match: 17. There are 18 residues in the CDR3. Germline CDR1 reads SGHTA; CDR2 reads FQGNSA. The CDR3 sequence: CASSLFFPGAGGGGTQYF. CDR3 nucleotide sequence: TGTGCCAGCAGCTTATTCTTCCCCGGAGCGGGAGGCGGGGGTACGCAGTATTTT.

V usage is TRBV14 and J usage is TRBJ2-1; 8 nucleotides align to TRBD1. Looked up from germline, CDR1 is SGHDN and CDR2 is FVKESK. V shed 0 bases and J 9 bases; nucleotides not matched to a gene: 16. The CDR3 length is 18 residues. The CDR3 bases are TGTGCCAGCAGCCAAGATCGCGGGGACAGGTCGAGGGCTGGTGAGCAGTTCTTC. This codes for CASSQDRGDRSRAGEQFF.

This clonotype was found once. The V and J genes are TRBV10-3 and TRBJ2-2; D unclear. Germline lookup yields CDR1 ENHRY and CDR2 SYGVKD. V was trimmed by 3 bases and J by 1 base, leaving 6 bases between them. The CDR3 is 14 amino acids. The CDR3 sequence is CAISDWQNTGELFF. The DNA for the CDR3 is TGTGCCATCAGTGACTGGCAGAACACCGGGGAGCTGTTTTTT.

V is TRBV3-1 and J is TRBJ2-7, with D unresolved. Trimming removed 0 bases at V and 4 bases at J, with 13 bases between. This CDR3 contains 15 residues. CDR1 is LGHDT, CDR2 YNNKEL, per germline (reference sequence). The CDR3 sequence: CASSQDVRAVYEQYF. The CDR3 DNA is TGTGCCAGCAGCCAAGATGTTCGGGCGGTGTACGAGCAGTACTTC.

The CDR3 DNA is TGTGCCAGCAGCTTAAATGTTGGACAGACCCAAGAGACCCAGTACTTC. Protein sequence: CASSLNVGQTQETQYF. V and J are TRBV7-7 and TRBJ2-5; a possible D gene is TRBD1 (6 bases). Germline V gene data show CDR1 as SSHAT and CDR2 as FNYEAQ (reference sequence). Trimming shortened V by 2 bases and J by 1 base, and 14 bases separated the two germline ends. The CDR3 length is 16 residues. Based on the CDR3 plus reference TRBV7-7 and TRBJ2-5, the full variable domain is GAGVSQSPRYKVTKRGQDVTLRCDPISSHATLYWYQQALGQGPEFLTYFNYEAQPDKSGLPSDRFSAERPEGSISTLTIQRTEQRDSAMYRCASSLNVGQTQETQYFGPGTRLLVL.

The chain has TRBV20-1 and TRBJ2-7; unclear D gene. The CDR3 extends over 11 amino acids. The V gene lost 3 bases and the J gene lost 5 bases, with 8 bases spanning the gap. In germline, CDR1 is DFQATT, CDR2 SNEGSKA (reference sequence). The CDR3: CSARWINEQYF. DNA of the CDR3: TGCAGTGCTAGGTGGATCAACGAGCAGTACTTC.

This clonotype was found a few times. The rearrangement joins TRBV11-2 to TRBJ2-6, with TRBD1 matching over 9 bases. V was pared by 5 bases and J by 0 bases, with 20 bases of the junction left unmatched. Germline V gene lookup returns CDR1 SGHAT and CDR2 FQNNGV. The CDR3 consists of 22 residues. CDR3 nucleotides: TGTGCCAGCAGCCCCACAGGGACAGGGTTAAGTAAAAGTCTCTCTGGGGCCAACGTCCTGACTTTC. Protein product: CASSPTGTGLSKSLSGANVLTF. Full variable domain (rest looked up from reference TRBV11-2 and TRBJ2-6): EAGVAQSPRYKIIEKRQSVAFWCNPISGHATLYWYQQILGQGPKLLIQFQNNGVVDDSQLPKDRFSAERLKGVDSTLKIQPAKLEDSAVYLCASSPTGTGLSKSLSGANVLTFGAGSRLTVL.